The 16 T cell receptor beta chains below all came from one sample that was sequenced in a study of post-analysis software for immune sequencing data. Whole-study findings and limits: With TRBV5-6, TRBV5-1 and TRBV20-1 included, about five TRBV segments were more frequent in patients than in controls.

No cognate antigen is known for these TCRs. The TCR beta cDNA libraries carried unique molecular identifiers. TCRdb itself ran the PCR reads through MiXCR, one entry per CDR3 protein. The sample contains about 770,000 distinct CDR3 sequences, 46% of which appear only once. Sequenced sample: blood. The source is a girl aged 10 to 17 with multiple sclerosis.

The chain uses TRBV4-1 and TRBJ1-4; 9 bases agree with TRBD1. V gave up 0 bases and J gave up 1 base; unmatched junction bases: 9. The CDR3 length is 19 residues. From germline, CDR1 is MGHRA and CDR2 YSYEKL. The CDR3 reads CASSQEGPGQGVTNEKLFF. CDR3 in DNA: TGCGCCAGCAGCCAAGAGGGACCGGGACAGGGAGTAACTAATGAAAAACTGTTTTTT.

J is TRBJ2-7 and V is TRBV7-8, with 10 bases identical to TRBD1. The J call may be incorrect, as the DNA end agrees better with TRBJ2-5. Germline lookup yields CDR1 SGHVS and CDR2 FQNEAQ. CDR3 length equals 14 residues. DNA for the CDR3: TGTGCCAGCAGCCGAGACAGGGGGCCGGAGACCCAGTACTTC. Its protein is CASSRDRGPETQYF.

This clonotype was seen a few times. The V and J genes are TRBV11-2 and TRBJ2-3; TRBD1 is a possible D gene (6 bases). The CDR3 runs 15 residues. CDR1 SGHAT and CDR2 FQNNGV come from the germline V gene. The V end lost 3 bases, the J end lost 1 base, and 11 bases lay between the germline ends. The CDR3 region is CASSFDRIGTDTQYF. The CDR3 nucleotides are TGTGCCAGCAGCTTCGACAGGATAGGCACAGATACGCAGTATTTT.

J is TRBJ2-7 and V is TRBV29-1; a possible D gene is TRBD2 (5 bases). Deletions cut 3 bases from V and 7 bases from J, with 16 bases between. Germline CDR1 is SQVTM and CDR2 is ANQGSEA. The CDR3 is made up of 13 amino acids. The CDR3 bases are TGCAGCGTTGAGTATCGCTCCCCGGGGGAGCAGTACTTC. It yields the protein CSVEYRSPGEQYF.

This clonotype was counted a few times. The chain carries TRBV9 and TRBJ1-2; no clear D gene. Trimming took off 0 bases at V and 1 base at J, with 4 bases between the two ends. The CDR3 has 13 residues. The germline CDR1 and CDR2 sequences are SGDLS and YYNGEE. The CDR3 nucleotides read TGTGCCAGCAGCGTAGGAAGTAACTATGGCTACACCTTC. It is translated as CASSVGSNYGYTF.

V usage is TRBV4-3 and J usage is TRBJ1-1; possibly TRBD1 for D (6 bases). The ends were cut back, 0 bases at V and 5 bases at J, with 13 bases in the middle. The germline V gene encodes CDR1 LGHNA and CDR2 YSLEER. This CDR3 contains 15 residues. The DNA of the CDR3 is TGCGCCAGCAGCCAAGATTTGGGGGCTAGGACTGAAGCTTTCTTT. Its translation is CASSQDLGARTEAFF.

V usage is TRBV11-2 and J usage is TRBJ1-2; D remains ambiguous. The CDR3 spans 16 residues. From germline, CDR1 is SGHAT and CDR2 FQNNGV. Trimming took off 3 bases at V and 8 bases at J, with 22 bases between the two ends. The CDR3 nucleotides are TGTGCCAGCAGCTTGCCGAACAGCCGATACGCGGGGGGCTACACCTTC. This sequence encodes CASSLPNSRYAGGYTF.

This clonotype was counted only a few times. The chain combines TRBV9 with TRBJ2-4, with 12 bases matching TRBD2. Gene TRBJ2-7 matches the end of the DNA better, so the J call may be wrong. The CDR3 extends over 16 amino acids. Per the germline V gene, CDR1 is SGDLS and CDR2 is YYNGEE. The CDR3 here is CASSVGGLAGTYEQYF. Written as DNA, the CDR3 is TGTGCCAGCAGCGTAGGTGGACTAGCGGGAACCTACGAGCAGTACTTC.

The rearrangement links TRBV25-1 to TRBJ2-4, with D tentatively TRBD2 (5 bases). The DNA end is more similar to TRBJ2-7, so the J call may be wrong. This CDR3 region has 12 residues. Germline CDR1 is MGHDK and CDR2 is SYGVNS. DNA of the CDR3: TGTGCCAGCAGTTGGTCCGGGAACGAGCAGTACTTC. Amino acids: CASSWSGNEQYF.

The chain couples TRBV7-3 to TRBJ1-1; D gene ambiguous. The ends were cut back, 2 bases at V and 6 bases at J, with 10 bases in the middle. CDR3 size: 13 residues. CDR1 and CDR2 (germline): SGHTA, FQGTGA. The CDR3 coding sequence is TGTGCCAGCAGCTTATCCGACGGTGCTGAAGCTTTCTTT. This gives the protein CASSLSDGAEAFF.

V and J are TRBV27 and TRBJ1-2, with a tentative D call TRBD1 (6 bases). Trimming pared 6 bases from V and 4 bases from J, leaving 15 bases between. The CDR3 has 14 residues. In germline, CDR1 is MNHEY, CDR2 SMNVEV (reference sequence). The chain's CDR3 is CASSNHRESYGYTF. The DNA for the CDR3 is TGTGCCAGCAGCAACCACAGGGAATCCTATGGCTACACCTTC.

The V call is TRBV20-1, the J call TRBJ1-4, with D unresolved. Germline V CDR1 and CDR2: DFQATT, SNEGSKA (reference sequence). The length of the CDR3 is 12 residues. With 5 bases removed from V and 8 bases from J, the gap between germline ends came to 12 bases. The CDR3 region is CSAQTDGEKLFF. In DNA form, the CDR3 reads TGCAGTGCTCAGACGGACGGGGAAAAACTGTTTTTT.

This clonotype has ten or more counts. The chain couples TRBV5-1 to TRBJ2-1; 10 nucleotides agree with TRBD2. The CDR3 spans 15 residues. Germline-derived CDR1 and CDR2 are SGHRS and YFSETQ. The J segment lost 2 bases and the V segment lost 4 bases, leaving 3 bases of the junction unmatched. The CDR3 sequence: CASSPAGGAYNEQFF. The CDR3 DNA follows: TGCGCCAGCAGCCCAGCGGGAGGGGCCTACAATGAGCAGTTCTTC.

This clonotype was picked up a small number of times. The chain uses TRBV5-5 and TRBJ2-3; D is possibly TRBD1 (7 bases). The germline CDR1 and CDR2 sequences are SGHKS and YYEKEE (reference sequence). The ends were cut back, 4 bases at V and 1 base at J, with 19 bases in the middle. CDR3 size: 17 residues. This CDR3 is CASSDYRGGKGTDTQYF. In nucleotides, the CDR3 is TGTGCCAGCAGCGATTACAGGGGCGGGAAAGGCACAGATACGCAGTATTTT.

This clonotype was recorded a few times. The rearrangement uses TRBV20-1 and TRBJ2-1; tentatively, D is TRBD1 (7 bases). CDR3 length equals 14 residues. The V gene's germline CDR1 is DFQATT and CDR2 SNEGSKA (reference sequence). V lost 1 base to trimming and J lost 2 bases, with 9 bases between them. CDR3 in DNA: TGCAGTGCTAGAGCAGGGGGGACCTACAATGAGCAGTTCTTC. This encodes CSARAGGTYNEQFF.

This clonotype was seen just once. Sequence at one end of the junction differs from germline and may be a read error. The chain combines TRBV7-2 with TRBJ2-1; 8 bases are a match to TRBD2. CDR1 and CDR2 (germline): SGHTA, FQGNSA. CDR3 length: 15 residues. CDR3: CASSLGGLVSNEQCF. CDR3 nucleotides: TGTGCCAGCAGTCTAGGGGGACTAGTATCAAATGAGCAGTGCTTC.